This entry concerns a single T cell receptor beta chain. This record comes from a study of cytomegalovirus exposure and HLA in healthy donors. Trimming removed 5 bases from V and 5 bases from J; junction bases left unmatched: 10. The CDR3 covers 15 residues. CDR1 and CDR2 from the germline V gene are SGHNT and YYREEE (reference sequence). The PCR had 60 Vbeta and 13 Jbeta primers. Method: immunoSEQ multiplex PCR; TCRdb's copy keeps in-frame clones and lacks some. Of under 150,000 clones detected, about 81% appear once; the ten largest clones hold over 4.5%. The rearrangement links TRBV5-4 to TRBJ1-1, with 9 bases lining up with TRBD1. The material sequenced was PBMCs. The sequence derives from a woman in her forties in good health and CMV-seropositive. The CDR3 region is CASSRTGALETEAFF. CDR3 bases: TGTGCCAGCAGTCGGACAGGGGCCTTAGAGACTGAAGCTTTCTTT. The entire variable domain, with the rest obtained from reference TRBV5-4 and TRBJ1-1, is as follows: ETGVTQSPTHLIKTRGQQVTLRCSSQSGHNTVSWYQQALGQGPQFIFQYYREEENGRGNFPPRFSGLQFPNYSSELNVNALELDDSALYLCASSRTGALETEAFFGQGTRLTVV.